This TCR beta chain came from a study of T cell changes during pregnancy in multiple sclerosis. Sequenced by immunoSEQ multiplex PCR; TCRdb stores in-frame clones only, minus some. The sample records 70,000 to 95,000 clones, roughly 91% being singletons. This CDR3 has 13 residues. V was shortened by 3 bases and J by 8 bases, with 13 bases between the two germline ends. Germline CDR1 is MNHEY and CDR2 is SMNVEV (reference sequence). The sample in question was peripheral blood, obtained after pregnancy. This rearrangement joins TRBV27 to TRBJ1-2; D ambiguous. The TCR comes from a female donor in good health, enrolled as a control in a pregnancy study. The CDR3 coding sequence is TGTGCCAGCAGTTTGGTCCCCGGGAACGGCTACACCTTC. Encoded protein: CASSLVPGNGYTF.